The following is a T cell receptor (beta chain) sequence with its context. Its specificity is not known. The CDR3 spans 15 residues. Germline V gives CDR1 SGHTA, CDR2 FQGNSA. With 0 bases removed from V and 7 bases from J, the gap between germline ends came to 14 bases. This specimen comes from a study of identical twins. Study-wide results and limits: Beta out-of-frame sequences showed weaker excess twin sharing.

Template switching introduced a universal primer site, and the cDNA bore unique molecular identifiers. TCRdb ran MiXCR on the 5' RACE reads and lists one entry per CDR3 protein. Of hundreds of thousands of distinct CDR3 sequences listed, roughly a quarter are singletons. The sample also formed part of further work on T cells expressing NK-cell markers. That source adds: Eight donors were sequenced, seven testing HCMV-seropositive and one testing seronegative.

This clonotype was obtained from a woman aged 18-29 years in good health. The chain employs TRBV7-2 and TRBJ2-3; perhaps TRBD1 as D (6 bases). Sequenced: CD4+ T cells sorted from blood. In DNA form, the CDR3 reads TGTGCCAGCAGCTTAGCAACAGCCGGACAGTATACGCAGTATTTT. As protein: CASSLATAGQYTQYF.